The present TCR beta chain was sequenced within a study of identical twins. Using its own MiXCR run on the 5' RACE reads, TCRdb lists one record per CDR3 protein. The sample has roughly 720,000 distinct CDR3 sequences; 15% to 20% are singletons. There are many counts of this clonotype. The same specimen was also included in a second study, on T cells expressing NK-cell markers.

What was sequenced was PBMCs. This sequence was found in a woman younger than 35 in good health.

The CDR3 DNA sequence: TGCAGTGCTCGGGACTACCAAGAGACCCAGTACTTC. It translates to CSARDYQETQYF. The chain has TRBV20-1 and TRBJ2-5; perhaps TRBD2 as D (6 bases). V lost 5 bases and J 0 bases, leaving 7 bases between the germline ends. The CDR3 is made up of 12 amino acids. Germline CDR1 and CDR2: DFQATT and SNEGSKA (reference sequence).